Listed below are T cell receptor beta chains from one sample, sequenced in a study of spatial heterogeneity in lung cancer. TCRdb reprocessed the 5' RACE reads via MiXCR and lists one record per CDR3 protein. The table lists roughly 120,000 distinct CDR3 sequences, 12% of them singletons, with approximately 15% in the top ten. The sequenced sample was PBMCs, obtained at follow-up. The source is a male donor with early-stage non-small cell lung cancer. CDR3s include the opening cysteine and the closing phenylalanine or tryptophan. The D gene is left open where the match is weak. Some rows have no size entry. The others give once, few or many, or a class for an expanded clone.

size,J,V,D,length,CDR3,DNA
.,TRBJ2-2,TRBV18,.,16,CASSPSRGAGTGELFF,TGTGCCAGCTCACCGTCAAGGGGCGCCGGCACCGGGGAGCTGTTTTTT
many,TRBJ2-2,TRBV10-3,.,14,CAISGQANTGELFF,TGTGCCATCAGTGGACAAGCGAACACCGGGGAGCTGTTTTTT
many,TRBJ2-5,TRBV30,TRBD2,13,CACHGGGGETQYF,TGTGCCTGCCACGGTGGGGGGGGAGAGACCCAGTACTTC
few,TRBJ2-7,TRBV27,TRBD2,13,CASSFAGAYEQYF,TGTGCCAGCAGTTTTGCGGGAGCCTACGAGCAGTACTTC
many,TRBJ1-1,TRBV10-2,TRBD1,13,CASRPNRGSEAFF,TGCGCCAGCAGACCCAACAGGGGTAGTGAAGCTTTCTTT
few,TRBJ1-6,TRBV3-1,.,13,CASSPDLTSPLHF,TGTGCCAGCAGCCCGGACCTAACTTCACCCCTCCACTTT
.,TRBJ1-5,TRBV27,.,18,CASSLLGLSESGNQPQHF,TGTGCCAGCAGTTTACTCGGTTTATCGGAGAGTGGCAATCAGCCCCAGCATTTT
.,TRBJ2-2,TRBV6-5,.,16,CASSDASASGTGELFF,TGTGCCAGCAGTGACGCGTCTGCTAGTGGTACCGGGGAGCTGTTTTTT
many,TRBJ1-6,TRBV5-1,.,14,CASSSGTKDSPLHF,TGCGCCAGCAGCTCCGGGACAAAAGATTCACCCCTCCACTTT
.,TRBJ2-7,TRBV5-5,TRBD1,16,CASSSQFGQGYYEQYF,TGTGCCAGCAGCTCGCAATTTGGACAGGGCTACTACGAGCAGTACTTC
.,TRBJ1-1,TRBV6-2/TRBV6-3,TRBD1,14,CASSSTGGEAEAFF,TGTGCCAGCAGTAGTACAGGGGGCGAGGCTGAAGCTTTCTTT
.,TRBJ2-7,TRBV12-3/TRBV12-4,TRBD1,14,CASSPGQGPYEQYF,TGTGCCAGCAGTCCCGGACAGGGCCCCTACGAGCAGTACTTC
.,TRBJ2-3,TRBV5-4,.,15,CASSFRLGNTDTQYF,TGTGCCAGCAGCTTCCGCCTTGGGAACACAGATACGCAGTATTTT
many,TRBJ1-1,TRBV10-3,.,13,CAISDGPNTEAFF,TGTGCCATCAGTGACGGCCCGAACACTGAAGCTTTCTTT
many,TRBJ2-2,TRBV20-1,.,16,CSAREGGNKNTGELFF,TGCAGTGCTAGAGAGGGGGGAAACAAGAACACCGGGGAGCTGTTTTTT
many,TRBJ2-1,TRBV27,TRBD1,14,CASSPAGGLDEQFF,TGTGCCAGCAGTCCAGCAGGGGGCTTGGATGAGCAGTTCTTC
.,TRBJ2-7,TRBV10-3,TRBD1,12,CATRGQGDEQYF,TGTGCCACCCGAGGACAGGGGGACGAGCAGTACTTC
.,TRBJ1-6,TRBV27,.,16,CASSPRYTADNSPLHF,TGTGCCAGCAGTCCAAGATATACAGCTGATAATTCACCCCTCCACTTT
few,TRBJ2-2,TRBV5-1,.,15,CASSLATTNTGELFF,TGCGCCAGCAGCTTGGCTACAACGAACACCGGGGAGCTGTTTTTT
many,TRBJ1-4,TRBV4-2,.,17,CASSQDWRISTNEKLFF,TGTGCCAGCAGCCAAGATTGGAGGATTTCAACTAATGAAAAACTGTTTTTT
many,TRBJ1-2,TRBV10-3,.,16,CAISEGGTLANYGYTF,TGTGCCATCAGTGAGGGGGGAACACTAGCCAACTATGGCTACACCTTC
few,TRBJ1-1,TRBV9,.,13,CASSVELNTEAFF,TGTGCCAGCAGCGTAGAGCTGAACACTGAAGCTTTCTTT
few,TRBJ1-6,TRBV6-5,.,15,CASLFLGPNNSPLHF,TGTGCCAGCTTATTTTTAGGGCCCAATAATTCACCCCTCCACTTT
.,TRBJ1-1,TRBV9,.,15,CASSVGHGTNTEAFF,TGTGCCAGCAGCGTAGGACACGGGACGAACACTGAAGCTTTCTTT
.,TRBJ1-3,TRBV2,.,15,CASSAVGAAGNTIYF,TGTGCCAGCAGTGCGGTGGGCGCCGCTGGAAACACCATATATTTT
.,TRBJ1-4,TRBV5-1,.,15,CASSLIGKIGEKLFF,TGCGCCAGCAGCTTGATCGGGAAAATCGGTGAAAAACTGTTTTTT
.,TRBJ2-7,TRBV28,TRBD1,15,CASSSTGTGNYEQYF,TGTGCCAGCAGTTCAACCGGGACAGGGAACTACGAGCAGTACTTC
.,TRBJ2-7,TRBV24-1,.,13,CATSDPTGYEQYF,TGTGCCACCAGTGATCCCACAGGGTACGAGCAGTACTTC
many,TRBJ2-1,TRBV9,.,13,CASSARGRDEQFF,TGTGCCAGCAGCGCACGGGGAAGGGATGAGCAGTTCTTC
many,TRBJ2-5,TRBV6-2/TRBV6-3,.,21,CASSLLPAGTRLPLKQETQYF,TGTGCCAGCAGTCTTCTCCCGGCGGGGACACGGCTCCCGCTCAAACAAGAGACCCAGTACTTC
many,TRBJ1-5,TRBV2,TRBD1,15,CASRETQGDSQPQHF,TGTGCCAGCCGAGAAACACAGGGGGACTCGCAGCCCCAGCATTTT
many,TRBJ1-5,TRBV20-1,TRBD1,12,CSAQTGDQPQHF,TGCAGTGCCCAAACAGGGGATCAGCCCCAGCATTTT
many,TRBJ2-5,TRBV5-8,TRBD1,15,CASSLDRGGTETQYF,TGTGCCAGCAGCTTGGACCGAGGGGGCACGGAGACCCAGTACTTC
many,TRBJ2-2,TRBV12-3/TRBV12-4,TRBD2,16,CASSLVAGGGTGELFF,TGTGCCAGCAGTTTAGTTGCGGGGGGCGGCACCGGGGAGCTGTTTTTT